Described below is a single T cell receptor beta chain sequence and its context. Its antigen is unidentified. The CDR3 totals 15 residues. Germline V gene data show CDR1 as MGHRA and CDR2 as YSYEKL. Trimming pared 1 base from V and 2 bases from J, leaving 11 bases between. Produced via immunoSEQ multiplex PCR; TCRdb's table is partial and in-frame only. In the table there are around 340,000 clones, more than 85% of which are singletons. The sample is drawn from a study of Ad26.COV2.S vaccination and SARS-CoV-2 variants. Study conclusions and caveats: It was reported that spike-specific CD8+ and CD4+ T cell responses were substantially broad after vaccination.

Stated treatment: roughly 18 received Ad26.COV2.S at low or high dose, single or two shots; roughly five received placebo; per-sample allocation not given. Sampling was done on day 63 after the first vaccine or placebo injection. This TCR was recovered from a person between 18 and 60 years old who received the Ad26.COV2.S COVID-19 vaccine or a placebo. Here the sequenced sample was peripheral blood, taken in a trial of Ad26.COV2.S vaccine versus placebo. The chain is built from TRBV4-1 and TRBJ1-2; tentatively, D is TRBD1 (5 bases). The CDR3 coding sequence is TGCGCCAGCAGCCAAGCCTCCGGGACCAACTATGGCTACACCTTC. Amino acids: CASSQASGTNYGYTF.